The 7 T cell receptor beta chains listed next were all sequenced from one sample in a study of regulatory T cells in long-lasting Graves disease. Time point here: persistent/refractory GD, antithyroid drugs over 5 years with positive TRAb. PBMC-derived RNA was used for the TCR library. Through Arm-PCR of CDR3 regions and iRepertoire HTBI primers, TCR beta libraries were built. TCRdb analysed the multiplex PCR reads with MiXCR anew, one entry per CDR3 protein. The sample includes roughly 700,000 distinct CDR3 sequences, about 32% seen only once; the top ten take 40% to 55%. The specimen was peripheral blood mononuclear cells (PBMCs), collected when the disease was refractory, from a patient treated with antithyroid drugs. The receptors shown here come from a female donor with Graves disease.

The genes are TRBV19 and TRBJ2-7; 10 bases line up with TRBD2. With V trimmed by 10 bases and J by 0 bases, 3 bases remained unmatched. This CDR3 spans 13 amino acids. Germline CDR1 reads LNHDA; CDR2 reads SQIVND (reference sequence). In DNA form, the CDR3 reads TGTGCCACCGGGACTAGCGTCTCCTACGAGCAGTACTTC. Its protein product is CATGTSVSYEQYF.

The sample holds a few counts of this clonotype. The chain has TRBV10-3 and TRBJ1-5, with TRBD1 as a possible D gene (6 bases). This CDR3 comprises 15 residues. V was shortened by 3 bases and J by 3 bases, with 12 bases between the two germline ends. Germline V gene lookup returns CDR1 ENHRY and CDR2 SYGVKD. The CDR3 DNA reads TGTGCCATCAGTGACCCGGACAGTTACAATCAGCCCCAGCATTTT. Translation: CAISDPDSYNQPQHF.

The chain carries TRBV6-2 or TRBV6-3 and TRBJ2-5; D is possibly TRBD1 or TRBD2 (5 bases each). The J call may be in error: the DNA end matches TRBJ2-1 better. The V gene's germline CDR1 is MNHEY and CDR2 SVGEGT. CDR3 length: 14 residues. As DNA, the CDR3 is TGTGCCAGCAGCCCCGGGGACCCGTGGGATGAGCAGTTCTTC. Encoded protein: CASSPGDPWDEQFF.

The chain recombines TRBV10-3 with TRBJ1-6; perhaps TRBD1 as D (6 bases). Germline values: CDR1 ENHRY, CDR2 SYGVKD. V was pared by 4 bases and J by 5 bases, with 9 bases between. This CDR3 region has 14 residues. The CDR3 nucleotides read TGTGCCATCAGTGGGGGGCCAAATAATTCACCCCTCCACTTT. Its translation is CAISGGPNNSPLHF.

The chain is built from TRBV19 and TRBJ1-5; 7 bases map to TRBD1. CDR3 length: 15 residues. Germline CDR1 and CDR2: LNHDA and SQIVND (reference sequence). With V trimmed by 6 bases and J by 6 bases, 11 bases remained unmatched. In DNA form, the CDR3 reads TGTGCCAGTAGCCAGGGGGGGGGCCGGAGTCAGCCCCAGCATTTT. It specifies CASSQGGGRSQPQHF.

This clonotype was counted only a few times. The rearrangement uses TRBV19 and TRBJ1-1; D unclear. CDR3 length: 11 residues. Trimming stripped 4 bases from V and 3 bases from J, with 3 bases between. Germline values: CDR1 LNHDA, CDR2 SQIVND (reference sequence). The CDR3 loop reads CASSKHTEAFF. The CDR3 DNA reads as TGTGCCAGTAGTAAGCACACTGAAGCTTTCTTT.

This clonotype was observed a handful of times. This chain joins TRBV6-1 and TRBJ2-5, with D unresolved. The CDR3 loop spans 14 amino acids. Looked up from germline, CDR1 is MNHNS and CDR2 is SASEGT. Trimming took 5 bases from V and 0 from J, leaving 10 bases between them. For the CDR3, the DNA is TGTGCCAGCAGTCAGCCTGGGTACCAAGAGACCCAGTACTTC. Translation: CASSQPGYQETQYF.